The 24 T cell receptor beta chains below were found in one sample sequenced in a study of OX40 agonist ivuxolimab in advanced cancers. The method was immunoSEQ multiplex PCR; TCRdb's version includes in-frame clones alone and lacks a portion of them. The sample lists about 83,000 clones; about nine tenths were seen once. The sequencing used CD4+ or CD8+ T cells sorted from blood, collected in a trial of the OX40 agonist ivuxolimab. The source of these receptors is an adult with an advanced solid tumor such as melanoma, head and neck, liver or kidney cancer.

Written as DNA, the CDR3 is TGTGCCAGCAGTTCACTCCGGGGTTCTGAAGCTTTCTTT. It codes for CASSSLRGSEAFF. The rearrangement joins TRBV6-6 to TRBJ1-1; D is uncertain. CDR3 length: 13 residues. The V and J ends lost 4 bases and 6 bases respectively, with 12 bases between them. Germline assignment: CDR1 MNHNY and CDR2 SVGAGI (reference sequence).

The chain has TRBV29-1 and TRBJ2-5; tentatively, D is TRBD1 or TRBD2 (6 bases each). V lost 1 base and J 2 bases, leaving 14 bases between the germline ends. Germline V lookup: CDR1 SQVTM, CDR2 ANQGSEA. CDR3 length: 15 residues. This chain's CDR3 is CSVEGGRGSQETQYF. DNA of the CDR3: TGCAGCGTTGAAGGGGGGCGGGGTTCGCAAGAGACCCAGTACTTC.

A single count supports this clone. The junction shows a germline mismatch at one end, possibly a read error. The V gene is TRBV5-1, the J gene TRBJ2-7; D is ambiguous. The germline CDR1 and CDR2 sequences are SGHRS and YFSETQ. The CDR3 has 13 residues. The CDR3 sequence: CASSLANGYEQYF. CDR3 nucleotides: TGTGCCAGCAGCTTGGCCAACGGATACGAGCAGTACTTC.

The V and J genes are TRBV15 and TRBJ2-1, with D unclear. Trimming took off 0 bases at V and 0 bases at J, with 15 bases between the two ends. CDR3 length: 18 residues. Germline CDR1 reads LNHNV; CDR2 reads YYDKDF (reference sequence). CDR3 in amino acids: CATSRDIWGPDSYNEQFF. Written as DNA, the CDR3 is TGTGCCACCAGCAGAGATATTTGGGGTCCGGACTCCTACAATGAGCAGTTCTTC.

The chain combines TRBV5-5 with TRBJ2-7; D gene uncertain. The CDR3 totals 13 residues. The V end lost 0 bases, the J end lost 6 bases, and 10 bases lay between the germline ends. Germline CDR1 is SGHKS and CDR2 is YYEKEE (reference sequence). The CDR3 region has the DNA TGTGCCAGCAGCTTGGAATGGCCCCGCGAGCAGTACTTC. The encoded protein is CASSLEWPREQYF.

CDR3 in DNA: TGCAGCGTTGAAGATCGTGCAGCGGAAGGGCGTAACTATGGCTACACCTTC. Amino acid sequence: CSVEDRAAEGRNYGYTF. V gene TRBV29-1 combines with J gene TRBJ1-2, with no clear D. Per the germline V gene, CDR1 is SQVTM and CDR2 is ANQGSEA. The CDR3 runs to 17 residues. V was clipped by 0 bases and J by 1 base, with 18 bases between them. The full variable domain, rest sourced from reference TRBV29-1 and TRBJ1-2, is SAVISQKPSRDICQRGTSLTIQCQVDSQVTMMFWYRQQPGQSLTLIATANQGSEATYESGFVIDKFPISRPNLTFSTLTVSNMSPEDSSIYLCSVEDRAAEGRNYGYTFGSGTRLTVV.

J is TRBJ2-7 and V is TRBV9, with 11 bases fitting TRBD1. Germline V gene data show CDR1 as SGDLS and CDR2 as YYNGEE. The junction had 9 bases not matched to a gene; V was cut back by 3 bases and J by 7 bases. CDR3 size: 15 residues. CDR3 sequence reads: CASSAHRDRGEEQYF. The CDR3 DNA reads as TGTGCCAGCAGCGCACACCGGGACAGGGGGGAGGAGCAGTACTTC.

The table lists this clone with a count of one. This sequence joins TRBV15 and TRBJ2-5, with D possibly being TRBD2 (6 bases). The J call is doubtful: the DNA matches TRBJ2-7 better. Looked up from germline, CDR1 is LNHNV and CDR2 is YYDKDF (reference sequence). CDR3 length: 14 residues. The CDR3 spells CATSRDRGDSEQYF. The CDR3 nucleotides read TGTGCCACCAGCAGAGATCGCGGGGATAGCGAGCAGTACTTC.

The chain links TRBV9 to TRBJ2-4; 8 bases are a match to TRBD2. The germline CDR1 and CDR2 sequences are SGDLS and YYNGEE. V lost 4 bases, J lost 5 bases, and 8 bases stayed unmatched. The CDR3 has 15 residues. The CDR3 is CASSPPSTSENIQYF. The CDR3 DNA sequence: TGTGCCAGCAGCCCACCCTCGACTAGCGAAAACATTCAGTACTTC.

The rearrangement uses TRBV27 and TRBJ2-7; perhaps TRBD1 as D (6 bases). V was trimmed by 6 bases and J by 2 bases, leaving 14 bases between them. Germline CDR1 MNHEY, CDR2 SMNVEV (reference sequence). The CDR3 runs to 14 residues. The CDR3 sequence: CASSSNRDTYEQYF. In DNA form, the CDR3 reads TGTGCCAGCAGCAGCAACAGGGACACCTACGAGCAGTACTTC.

This clone was seen only once. The chain uses TRBV28 and TRBJ1-1; possibly TRBD1 for D (5 bases). Germline V gene data show CDR1 as MDHEN and CDR2 as SYDVKM. The length of the CDR3 is 12 residues. V lost 2 bases and J 5 bases, leaving 6 bases between the germline ends. The CDR3 DNA follows: TGTGCCAGCAGTTTACGGGGGACTGAAGCTTTCTTT. Translation gives CASSLRGTEAFF.

In this sample, this clone turned up once. Other nucleotide sequences from this sample produce the same CDR3. V is TRBV27 and J is TRBJ2-1, with 15 nucleotides matching TRBD2. V lost 2 bases, J lost 4 bases, and 0 bases stayed unmatched. The germline gives CDR1 MNHEY, CDR2 SMNVEV (reference sequence). This CDR3 has 16 residues. CDR3 in DNA: TGTGCCAGCAGTTTAGGGACTAGCGGGGGGTACAATGAGCAGTTCTTC. It yields the protein CASSLGTSGGYNEQFF.

The chain couples TRBV9 to TRBJ1-3; the D is unclear. Germline lookup yields CDR1 SGDLS and CDR2 YYNGEE. V was pared by 0 bases and J by 2 bases, with 6 bases between. The CDR3 runs 14 residues. CDR3 sequence: CASSVAAAGNTIYF. The DNA for the CDR3 is TGTGCCAGCAGCGTAGCGGCAGCTGGAAACACCATATATTTT. The variable domain in full, completed from reference TRBV9 and TRBJ1-3, reads DSGVTQTPKHLITATGQRVTLRCSPRSGDLSVYWYQQSLDQGLQFLIQYYNGEERAKGNILERFSAQQFPDLHSELNLSSLELGDSALYFCASSVAAAGNTIYFGEGSWLTVV.

This chain uses TRBV25-1 with TRBJ1-2; 8 positions match TRBD1. J lost 6 bases, V lost 4 bases, and 10 bases had no gene match. This CDR3 has 15 amino acids. Germline V gene sequence: CDR1 MGHDK, CDR2 SYGVNS. The CDR3 DNA follows: TGTGCCAGCAGTGCTCCAGGGGGCTGGGAAGATGGCTACACCTTC. It codes for CASSAPGGWEDGYTF.

This clone has more than one count but fewer than ten. The chain carries TRBV15 and TRBJ2-3; D may be TRBD2 (6 bases). CDR3 size: 17 residues. Germline V gene data show CDR1 as LNHNV and CDR2 as YYDKDF (reference sequence). V lost 8 bases to trimming and J lost 4 bases, with 25 bases between them. The CDR3 loop reads CATSPVGSGTGSDTQYF. In DNA, the CDR3 is TGTGCCACCTCCCCGGTGGGGTCCGGGACTGGGTCAGATACGCAGTATTTT.

The V and J genes are TRBV10-1 and TRBJ1-1; D is unresolved. Germline V lookup: CDR1 WNHNN, CDR2 SYGVQD (reference sequence). This CDR3 comprises 15 residues. V lost 3 bases, J lost 1 base, and 12 bases lay in between. CDR3: CASSEINGPNTEAFF. The CDR3 bases are TGCGCCAGCAGTGAAATTAACGGACCGAACACTGAAGCTTTCTTT.

This clone was counted once. J is TRBJ1-1 and V is TRBV5-1; no clear D. The CDR3 is made up of 14 amino acids. In germline, CDR1 is SGHRS, CDR2 YFSETQ. Trimming shortened V by 1 base and J by 3 bases, and 10 bases separated the two germline ends. The CDR3 sequence is CASSLSPGYTEAFF. In DNA form, the CDR3 reads TGCGCCAGCAGCTTGAGTCCGGGGTACACTGAAGCTTTCTTT. Drawing the rest from reference TRBV5-1 and TRBJ1-1, the complete variable domain is KAGVTQTPRYLIKTRGQQVTLSCSPISGHRSVSWYQQTPGQGLQFLFEYFSETQRNKGNFPGRFSGRQFSNSRSEMNVSTLELGDSALYLCASSLSPGYTEAFFGQGTRLTVV.

The chain carries TRBV6-1 and TRBJ1-1, with D tentatively TRBD1 (6 bases). The length of the CDR3 is 15 residues. Germline values: CDR1 MNHNS, CDR2 SASEGT. Deletions cut 4 bases from V and 4 bases from J, with 16 bases between. The CDR3 DNA reads as TGTGCCAGCAGTGGGACAACAGGGTTGGGCACTGAAGCTTTCTTT. This gives the protein CASSGTTGLGTEAFF.

The chain carries TRBV10-1 and TRBJ2-7; TRBD1 might be the D (5 bases). V lost 0 bases and J 4 bases, leaving 13 bases between the germline ends. The V gene's germline CDR1 is WNHNN and CDR2 SYGVQD (reference sequence). The CDR3 is 15 residues long. CDR3 nucleotide sequence: TGCGCCAGCAGTGAGTCGAAGGGCAGGGCTTACGAGCAGTACTTC. This gives the protein CASSESKGRAYEQYF.

CDR3 region: CASSLVTSATDTQYF. The CDR3 DNA follows: TGTGCCAGCAGCTTGGTAACTAGCGCTACAGATACGCAGTATTTT. The gene calls are TRBV7-9 and TRBJ2-3; 7 nucleotides match TRBD2. V was pared by 3 bases and J by 3 bases, with 6 bases of the junction left unmatched. Germline CDR1 SEHNR, CDR2 FQNEAQ (reference sequence). This CDR3 is 15 amino acids long.

This chain uses TRBV19 with TRBJ1-1; D perhaps matches TRBD1 (5 bases). Trimming removed 4 bases from V and 0 bases from J, with 6 bases in between. This CDR3 contains 13 residues. Germline lookup yields CDR1 LNHDA and CDR2 SQIVND (reference sequence). The chain's CDR3 is CASSRGVNTEAFF. The CDR3 bases are TGTGCCAGTAGTAGGGGGGTGAACACTGAAGCTTTCTTT.

The chain couples TRBV4-1 to TRBJ2-3; no reliable D call. Germline CDR1 reads MGHRA; CDR2 reads YSYEKL. CDR3 size: 13 residues. Trimming cost V 3 bases and J 4 bases, with 8 bases left between them. The CDR3 loop reads CASSHVDPDTQYF. CDR3 coding DNA: TGCGCCAGCAGCCATGTGGATCCAGATACGCAGTATTTT.

This clone has only a few counts. V gene TRBV6-4 combines with J gene TRBJ2-5; the D gene is possibly TRBD2 (5 bases). V shed 3 bases and J shed 5 bases, with 10 bases lying between them. CDR3 length equals 13 residues. Looked up from germline, CDR1 is MRHNA and CDR2 is SNTAGT. The DNA of the CDR3 is TGTGCCAGCAGTGAGGGGAGCCAGGAGACCCAGTACTTC. This translates into CASSEGSQETQYF.

The chain uses TRBV19 and TRBJ2-7; either TRBD1 or TRBD2 may supply D (5 bases each). Trimming pared 6 bases from V and 6 bases from J, leaving 24 bases between. Germline V gene sequence: CDR1 LNHDA, CDR2 SQIVND (reference sequence). The CDR3 loop spans 16 amino acids. In DNA, the CDR3 is TGTGCCAGTAGGGGACGGACGGTTGGTATTTGGGGCGAGCAGTACTTC. Amino acids: CASRGRTVGIWGEQYF. Supplemented by reference TRBV19 and TRBJ2-7, the full variable domain reads DGGITQSPKYLFRKEGQNVTLSCEQNLNHDAMYWYRQDPGQGLRLIYYSQIVNDFQKGDIAEGYSVSREKKESFPLTVTSAQKNPTAFYLCASRGRTVGIWGEQYFGPGTRLTVT.